This T cell receptor (beta chain) was obtained from a study of regulatory T cells in long-lasting Graves disease. Looking at the study overall: Antithyroid drug intake by newly diagnosed Graves' patients had lasted under 3 months.

In its sample, this clonotype was seen many times. The antigen remains unidentified. Both iRepertoire HTBI primers and Arm-PCR of CDR3 regions were used to build the TCR beta libraries. Under the authors' procedure: Among the samples, approximately 60 TRBV and 14 to 15 TRBJ segments were identified. TCRdb itself ran the multiplex PCR reads through MiXCR, one entry per CDR3 protein. In this record, the V and J calls reflect TCRdb's handling and not the investigators' own analysis. The table records approximately 350,000 distinct CDR3 sequences, about 17% of them present only once. Whole-study findings and limits: Patients with persistent disease showed a bias toward TRBV28, TRBJ1-2 and TRBJ2-5.

The length of the CDR3 is 12 residues. V lost 1 base and J 2 bases, leaving 2 bases between the germline ends. From germline, CDR1 is GTSNPN and CDR2 SVGIG (reference sequence). Noted time point: newly diagnosed GD, antithyroid drugs for less than 3 months. RNA isolated from PBMCs was used to make the TCR library. Criteria from the American Thyroid Association guidelines were applied to diagnose Graves' disease. The sample was also reused in another study, on T cells in Graves' hyperthyroidism and ophthalmopathy.

The sequence came from a woman between 18 and 29 years old with Graves disease. The material sequenced was peripheral blood mononuclear cells (PBMCs), taken at new diagnosis, from a patient treated with antithyroid drugs. The chain is built from TRBV30 and TRBJ2-2; D is undetermined. As DNA, the CDR3 is TGTGCCTGGAGTGACAACACCGGGGAGCTGTTTTTT. Protein: CAWSDNTGELFF.